This T cell receptor (beta chain) emerged from a study of cytomegalovirus exposure and HLA in healthy donors. The CDR3 is made up of 15 amino acids. The ends lost 0 bases at V and 8 bases at J; junction bases unmatched: 8. The germline V gene encodes CDR1 SGHAT and CDR2 FQNNGV. The donors were healthy bone marrow donors. On this clone itself: The antigen is unknown.

Both 60 Vbeta primers and 13 Jbeta primers went into the PCR. Method: immunoSEQ multiplex PCR; TCRdb's copy keeps in-frame clones and lacks some. The data show some 120,000 clones, 79% seen once. Study-wide points: The study dropped some indistinguishable V segments, TRBV6-2 and TRBV6-3 among them. Reports state that TCR beta sequences accurately predicted most subjects' HLA-A and HLA-B alleles. For most TCR beta V segments, an earlier analysis put the productive rate at about 87% or about 30% of the time.

The rearrangement links TRBV11-2 to TRBJ1-2, with 8 bases matching TRBD1. Sequenced input: PBMCs. The TCR originated in a man younger than 30 in good health and CMV-seronegative. CDR3 loop: CASSLEGTGSGGYTF. The CDR3 DNA follows: TGTGCCAGCAGCTTAGAAGGGACAGGCTCTGGGGGCTACACCTTC.